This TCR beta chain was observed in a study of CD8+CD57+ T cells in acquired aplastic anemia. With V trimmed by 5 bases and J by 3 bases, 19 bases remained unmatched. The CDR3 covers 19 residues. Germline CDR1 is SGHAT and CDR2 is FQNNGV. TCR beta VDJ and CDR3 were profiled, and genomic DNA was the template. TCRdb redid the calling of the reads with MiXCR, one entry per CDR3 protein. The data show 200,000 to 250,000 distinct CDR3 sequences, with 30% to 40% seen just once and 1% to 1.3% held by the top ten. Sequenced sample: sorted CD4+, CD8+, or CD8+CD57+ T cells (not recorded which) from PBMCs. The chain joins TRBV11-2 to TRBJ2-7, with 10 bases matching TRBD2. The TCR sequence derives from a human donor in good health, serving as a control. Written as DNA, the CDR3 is TGTGCCAGCAGCCTGACAGGGTTGGGAGGAGCGGGGGGGAGCTACGAGCAGTACTTC. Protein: CASSLTGLGGAGGSYEQYF.